What follows are 23 T cell receptor beta chains derived from one specimen sequenced in a study of cytomegalovirus exposure and HLA in healthy donors. The study ran its PCR with 60 Vbeta and 13 Jbeta primers. TCRdb keeps only in-frame clones here, not all; method: immunoSEQ multiplex PCR. The sample consists of 150,000 to 200,000 clones, around four fifths of them appearing once. The sample taken for sequencing was PBMCs. The source of these receptors is a man between 18 and 29 years old in good health and CMV-seronegative.

The J gene is TRBJ2-5, the V gene TRBV2; no firm D call. Judging by the DNA end, TRBJ2-7 fits better; the J call may be wrong. The germline gives CDR1 SNHLY, CDR2 FYNNEI. This CDR3 is 11 amino acids long. The CDR3 reads CASSELDEQYF. The DNA of the CDR3 is TGTGCCAGCAGTGAGCTAGACGAGCAGTACTTC.

In its sample, this clone was seen once. The V call is TRBV2, the J call TRBJ2-2, with a possible D match to TRBD2 (5 bases). V lost 4 bases and J 10 bases, leaving 7 bases between the germline ends. Germline V CDR1 and CDR2: SNHLY, FYNNEI. The CDR3 sequence is 11 residues long. The CDR3 bases are TGTGCCAGCAGTGCCCGGGAGGAGCTGTTTTTT. This sequence encodes CASSAREELFF.

V gene TRBV28 combines with J gene TRBJ1-2; tentatively, D is TRBD1 (5 bases). Deletions cut 1 base from V and 8 bases from J, with 14 bases between. The CDR3 totals 14 residues. CDR1 MDHEN and CDR2 SYDVKM come from the germline V gene. CDR3 sequence reads: CASSLYADSRGYTF. In DNA form, the CDR3 reads TGTGCCAGCAGTTTATACGCAGACAGCAGGGGCTACACCTTC.

The chain employs TRBV7-2 and TRBJ2-1; D possibly corresponds to TRBD2 (7 bases). The CDR3 has 16 residues. The V gene lost 3 bases and the J gene lost 4 bases, with 16 bases spanning the gap. Germline V gene sequence: CDR1 SGHTA, CDR2 FQGNSA. In DNA form, the CDR3 reads TGTGCCAGCAGCTTGGGCGGGGGCCAATTTTACAATGAGCAGTTCTTC. Translation: CASSLGGGQFYNEQFF. The whole variable domain, remainder taken from reference TRBV7-2 and TRBJ2-1, is GAGVSQSPSNKVTEKGKDVELRCDPISGHTALYWYRQSLGQGLEFLIYFQGNSAPDKSGLPSDRFSAERTGGSVSTLTIQRTQQEDSAVYLCASSLGGGQFYNEQFFGPGTRLTVL.

The chain joins TRBV2 to TRBJ2-2; D is unclear. This CDR3 has 12 residues. Germline CDR1 and CDR2: SNHLY and FYNNEI. The V end was cut by 4 bases, the J end by 6 bases, with 6 bases between. DNA for the CDR3: TGTGCCAGCAGTGGGAGAGCCGGGGAGCTGTTTTTT. Translating it yields CASSGRAGELFF. The full variable domain, rest sourced from reference TRBV2 and TRBJ2-2, is EPEVTQTPSHQVTQMGQEVILRCVPISNHLYFYWYRQILGQKVEFLVSFYNNEISEKSEIFDDQFSVERPDGSNFTLKIRSTKLEDSAMYFCASSGRAGELFFGEGSRLTVL.

The chain joins TRBV27 to TRBJ2-2; D might be TRBD2 (6 bases). Germline V gene sequence: CDR1 MNHEY, CDR2 SMNVEV (reference sequence). The CDR3 totals 14 residues. Trimming shortened V by 2 bases and J by 3 bases, and 7 bases separated the two germline ends. The CDR3 DNA reads as TGTGCCAGCAGTTTAGGGGGGTACACCGGGGAGCTGTTTTTT. Translating it yields CASSLGGYTGELFF.

This clone has only one observation. Compared with germline, one end of the junction differs, possibly owing to a read error. The chain joins TRBV7-8 to TRBJ2-6, with D possibly TRBD1 on 6 matching bases. The CDR3 extends over 19 amino acids. Germline assignment: CDR1 SGHVS and CDR2 FQNEAQ. The CDR3 coding sequence is TGTGCCAGCAGTTTAGGCCAGGTGCAGGGGAGCTCTGGGGCCAACGTCCTGACTTTC. It encodes CASSLGQVQGSSGANVLTF.

The chain has TRBV11-2 and TRBJ2-1; D gene uncertain. The CDR3 length is 15 residues. Germline values: CDR1 SGHAT, CDR2 FQNNGV. V shed 5 bases and J shed 0 bases, with 11 bases lying between them. CDR3 sequence reads: CASSGQGGSYNEQFF. The CDR3 DNA follows: TGTGCCAGCAGCGGTCAAGGCGGCTCCTACAATGAGCAGTTCTTC. The variable domain in full, with the rest retrieved from reference TRBV11-2 and TRBJ2-1, is EAGVAQSPRYKIIEKRQSVAFWCNPISGHATLYWYQQILGQGPKLLIQFQNNGVVDDSQLPKDRFSAERLKGVDSTLKIQPAKLEDSAVYLCASSGQGGSYNEQFFGPGTRLTVL.

The CDR3 loop is CASSLGRTIPEQYF. The CDR3 DNA reads as TGTGCCAGCAGCTTAGGCCGAACAATCCCCGAGCAGTACTTC. V is TRBV13 and J is TRBJ2-7, with D unresolved. Looked up from germline, CDR1 is PRHDT and CDR2 is FYEKMQ (reference sequence). Trimming pared 0 bases from V and 6 bases from J, leaving 12 bases between. This CDR3 has 14 amino acids.

This rearrangement joins TRBV29-1 to TRBJ1-2; 8 bases are shared with TRBD1. Looked up from germline, CDR1 is SQVTM and CDR2 is ANQGSEA. The CDR3 contains 17 residues. The junction had 13 bases not matched to a gene; V was cut back by 0 bases and J by 4 bases. DNA for the CDR3: TGCAGCGTTGAAGATAGGGGCCCGTGGGACAGGTCCTATGGCTACACCTTC. Its translation is CSVEDRGPWDRSYGYTF.

The chain recombines TRBV28 with TRBJ1-5, with TRBD1 as a possible D gene (6 bases). Germline assignment: CDR1 MDHEN and CDR2 SYDVKM. V lost 5 bases and J 7 bases, leaving 15 bases between the germline ends. The length of the CDR3 is 14 residues. CDR3 region: CASSRAGGGQPQHF. The CDR3 nucleotides are TGTGCCAGCAGTAGAGCGGGGGGCGGACAGCCCCAGCATTTT.

V is TRBV29-1 and J is TRBJ1-1, with 8 bases that match TRBD1. This CDR3 spans 13 amino acids. V lost 2 bases to trimming and J lost 4 bases; unmatched junction nucleotides: 3. The germline gives CDR1 SQVTM, CDR2 ANQGSEA. CDR3 nucleotides: TGCAGCGTTGAAACAGGGGGAACCACTGAAGCTTTCTTT. It yields the protein CSVETGGTTEAFF.

This chain joins TRBV5-4 and TRBJ2-7; D perhaps matches TRBD2 (5 bases). V was cut by 4 bases and J by 2 bases, with 7 bases left in between. Germline CDR1 is SGHNT and CDR2 is YYREEE (reference sequence). The length of the CDR3 is 12 residues. The CDR3 reads CASSRGPYEQYF. CDR3 nucleotide sequence: TGTGCCAGCAGCCGCGGGCCCTACGAGCAGTACTTC.

This clone has more than one count but fewer than ten. The chain carries TRBV6-6 and TRBJ2-2; the match to TRBD2 covers 7 bases. Germline V CDR1 and CDR2: MNHNY, SVGAGI (reference sequence). V lost 8 bases and J lost 5; bases outside the gene matches: 5. The CDR3 spans 13 residues. CDR3 sequence reads: CASCRGVTGELFF. As DNA, the CDR3 is TGTGCCAGCTGCCGGGGGGTGACCGGGGAGCTGTTTTTT.

V usage is TRBV7-2 and J usage is TRBJ2-5, with 9 positions matching TRBD2. Germline-derived CDR1 and CDR2 are SGHTA and FQGNSA. The CDR3 loop spans 16 amino acids. Trimming cost V 7 bases and J 5 bases; bases outside gene matches: 14. In nucleotides, the CDR3 is TGTGCCAGCACCCCCGTCCGGCGGGGGGGCGGGGAGACCCAGTACTTC. Translation: CASTPVRRGGGETQYF.

The gene calls are TRBV11-2 and TRBJ2-3, with TRBD1 matching 10 bases. J was trimmed by 4 bases and V by 2 bases; bases with no gene match: 6. The CDR3 has 16 residues. Germline values: CDR1 SGHAT, CDR2 FQNNGV. DNA for the CDR3: TGTGCCAGCAGCTTACCCCTAGGACAGGGGGCAGATACGCAGTATTTT. It specifies CASSLPLGQGADTQYF.

The chain is built from TRBV7-3 and TRBJ1-3; no definite D call. V lost 5 bases, J lost 0 bases, and 8 bases lay in between. Germline V CDR1 and CDR2: SGHTA, FQGTGA. The CDR3 loop spans 14 amino acids. CDR3 nucleotides: TGTGCCAGCAGCCCCAGAAGCTCTGGAAACACCATATATTTT. Its translation: CASSPRSSGNTIYF.

This chain links TRBV6-5 with TRBJ2-7; 8 nucleotides line up with TRBD2. This CDR3 is 15 amino acids long. The germline CDR1 and CDR2 sequences are MNHEY and SVGAGI. Trimming took 6 bases from V and 3 from J; bases not matched to a gene: 10. The CDR3 sequence is CASSSGRAPNYEQYF. Here the CDR3 DNA reads TGTGCCAGCAGCTCCGGGAGGGCCCCTAACTACGAGCAGTACTTC.

This rearrangement joins TRBV19 to TRBJ2-7, with 8 bases matching TRBD1. V was pared by 5 bases and J by 2 bases, with 8 bases of the junction left unmatched. The CDR3 covers 15 residues. Germline V gene sequence: CDR1 LNHDA, CDR2 SQIVND (reference sequence). Here the CDR3 reads CASSARTGLPYEQYF. The CDR3 coding sequence is TGTGCCAGTAGTGCGCGGACAGGGCTCCCCTACGAGCAGTACTTC.

This clone was counted once. The gene calls are TRBV6-5 and TRBJ2-1; D is uncertain. This CDR3 contains 13 residues. CDR1 is MNHEY, CDR2 SVGAGI, per germline. Trimming pared 6 bases from V and 4 bases from J, leaving 10 bases between. CDR3 loop: CASSLDTYNEQFF. Written as DNA, the CDR3 is TGTGCCAGCAGCCTCGACACATACAATGAGCAGTTCTTC.

The chain uses TRBV5-6 and TRBJ2-3; tentatively, D is TRBD1 (5 bases). Trimming shortened V by 0 bases and J by 6 bases, and 14 bases separated the two germline ends. The CDR3 covers 15 residues. The germline V gene has CDR1 SGHDT and CDR2 YYEEEE. CDR3 amino acids: CASSLGARAVDTQYF. The DNA for the CDR3 is TGTGCCAGCAGCTTGGGGGCCAGGGCAGTGGATACGCAGTATTTT.

This sequence joins TRBV7-2 and TRBJ1-4; 8 bases fit TRBD1. V lost 4 bases and J lost 8; bases outside the gene matches: 12. There are 16 residues in the CDR3. CDR1 and CDR2 from the germline V gene are SGHTA and FQGNSA. The CDR3 DNA reads as TGTGCCAGCAGCTCACCGGGACAGGCCGTCCGAGAAAAACTGTTTTTT. It translates to CASSSPGQAVREKLFF.

V usage is TRBV7-2 and J usage is TRBJ1-3; D is unclear. CDR3 size: 17 residues. The germline V gene encodes CDR1 SGHTA and CDR2 FQGNSA. V was pared by 2 bases and J by 4 bases, with 18 bases between. The CDR3 nucleotides are TGTGCCAGCAGCTTAACGGTGTTTTCGGGAGCCGGAAACACCATATATTTT. Its translation is CASSLTVFSGAGNTIYF.